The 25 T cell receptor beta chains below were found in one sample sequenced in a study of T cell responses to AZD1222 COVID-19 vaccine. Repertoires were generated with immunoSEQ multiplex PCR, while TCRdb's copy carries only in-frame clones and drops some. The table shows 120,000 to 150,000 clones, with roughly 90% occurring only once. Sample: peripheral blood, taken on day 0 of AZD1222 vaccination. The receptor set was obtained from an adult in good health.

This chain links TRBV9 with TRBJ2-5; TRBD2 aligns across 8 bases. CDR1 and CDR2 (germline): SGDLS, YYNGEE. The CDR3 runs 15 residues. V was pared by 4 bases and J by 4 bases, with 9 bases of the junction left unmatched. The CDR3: CASSPRLASSETQYF. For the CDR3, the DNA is TGTGCCAGCAGCCCCAGACTAGCGTCATCAGAGACCCAGTACTTC.

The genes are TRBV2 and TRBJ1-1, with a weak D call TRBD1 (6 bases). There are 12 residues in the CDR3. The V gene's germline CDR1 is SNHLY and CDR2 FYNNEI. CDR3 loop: CASGQGFTEAFF. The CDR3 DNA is TGTGCTTCCGGGCAGGGGTTCACTGAAGCTTTCTTT.

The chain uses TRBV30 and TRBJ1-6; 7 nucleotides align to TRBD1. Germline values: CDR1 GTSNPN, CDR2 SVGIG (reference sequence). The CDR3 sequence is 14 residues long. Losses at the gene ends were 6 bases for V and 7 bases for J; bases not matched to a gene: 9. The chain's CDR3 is CACRTQGGNSPLHF. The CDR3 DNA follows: TGTGCCTGCCGCACCCAGGGGGGAAATTCACCCCTCCACTTT. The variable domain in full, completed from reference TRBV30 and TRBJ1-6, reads SQTIHQWPATLVQPVGSPLSLECTVEGTSNPNLYWYRQAAGRGLQLLFYSVGIGQISSEVPQNLSASRPQDRQFILSSKKLLLSDSGFYLCACRTQGGNSPLHFGNGTRLTVT.

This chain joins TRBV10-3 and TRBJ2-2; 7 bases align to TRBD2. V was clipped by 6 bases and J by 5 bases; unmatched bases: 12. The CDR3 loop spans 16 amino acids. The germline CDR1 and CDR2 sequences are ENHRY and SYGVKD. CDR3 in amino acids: CAISSASGGWTGELFF. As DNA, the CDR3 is TGTGCCATCAGCTCCGCTAGCGGAGGGTGGACCGGGGAGCTGTTTTTT.

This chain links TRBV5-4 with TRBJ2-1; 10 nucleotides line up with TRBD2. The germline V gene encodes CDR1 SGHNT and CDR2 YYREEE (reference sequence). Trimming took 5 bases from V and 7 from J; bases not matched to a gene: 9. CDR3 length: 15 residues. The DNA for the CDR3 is TGTGCCAGCAGTTATGGGGCTAGCGGGAGAAATGAGCAGTTCTTC. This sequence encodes CASSYGASGRNEQFF.

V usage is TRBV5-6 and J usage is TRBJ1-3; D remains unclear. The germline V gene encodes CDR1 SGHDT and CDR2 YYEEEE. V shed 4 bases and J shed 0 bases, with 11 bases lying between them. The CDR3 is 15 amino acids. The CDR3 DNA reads TGTGCCAGCAGCCTCGTGGGGTACTCTGGAAACACCATATATTTT. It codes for CASSLVGYSGNTIYF.

The CDR3 bases are TGTGCCAGCAGTGAACACAAACTAGCGGGAGGGCGGACCGGGGAGCTGTTTTTT. Its protein product is CASSEHKLAGGRTGELFF. V gene TRBV6-1 combines with J gene TRBJ2-2, with TRBD2 matching 13 bases. Germline CDR1 is MNHNS and CDR2 is SASEGT. V lost 2 bases, J lost 5 bases, and 8 bases stayed unmatched. CDR3 length: 18 amino acids.

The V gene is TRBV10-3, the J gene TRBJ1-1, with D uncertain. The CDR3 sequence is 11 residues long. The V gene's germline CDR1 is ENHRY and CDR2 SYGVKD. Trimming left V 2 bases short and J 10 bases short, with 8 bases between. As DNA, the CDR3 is TGTGCCATCAGTGAGAGAGGAGGAGCTTTCTTT. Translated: CAISERGGAFF.

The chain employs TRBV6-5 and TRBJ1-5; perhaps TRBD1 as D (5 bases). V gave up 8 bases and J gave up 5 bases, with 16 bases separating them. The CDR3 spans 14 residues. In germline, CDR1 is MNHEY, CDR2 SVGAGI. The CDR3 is CASSPAGRHQPQHF. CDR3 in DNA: TGTGCCAGCTCCCCGGCGGGACGCCATCAGCCCCAGCATTTT.

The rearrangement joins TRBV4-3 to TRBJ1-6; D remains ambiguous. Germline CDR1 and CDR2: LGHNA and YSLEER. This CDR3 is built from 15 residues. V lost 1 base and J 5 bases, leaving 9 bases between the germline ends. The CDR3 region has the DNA TGCGCCAGCAGCCAAGGGTCTGAGGATAATTCACCCCTCCACTTT. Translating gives CASSQGSEDNSPLHF.

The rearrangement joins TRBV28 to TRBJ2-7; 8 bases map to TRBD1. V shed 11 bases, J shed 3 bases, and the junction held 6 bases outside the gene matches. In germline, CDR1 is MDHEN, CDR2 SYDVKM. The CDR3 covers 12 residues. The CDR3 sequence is CAPPRGLYEQYF. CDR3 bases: TGTGCCCCCCCCAGGGGGCTCTACGAGCAGTACTTC.

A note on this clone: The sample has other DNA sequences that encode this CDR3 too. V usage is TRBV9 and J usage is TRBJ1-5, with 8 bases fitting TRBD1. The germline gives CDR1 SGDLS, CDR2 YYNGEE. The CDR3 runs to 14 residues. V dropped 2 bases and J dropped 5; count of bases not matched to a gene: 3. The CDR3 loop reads CASSVGQGDQPQHF. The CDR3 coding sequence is TGTGCCAGCAGCGTCGGACAGGGTGATCAGCCCCAGCATTTT. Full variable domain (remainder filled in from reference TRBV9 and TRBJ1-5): DSGVTQTPKHLITATGQRVTLRCSPRSGDLSVYWYQQSLDQGLQFLIQYYNGEERAKGNILERFSAQQFPDLHSELNLSSLELGDSALYFCASSVGQGDQPQHFGDGTRLSIL.

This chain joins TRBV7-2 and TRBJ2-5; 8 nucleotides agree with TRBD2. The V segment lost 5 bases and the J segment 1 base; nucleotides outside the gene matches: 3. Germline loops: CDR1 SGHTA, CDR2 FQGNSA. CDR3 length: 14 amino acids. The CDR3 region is CASSPSGSQETQYF. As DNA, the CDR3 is TGTGCCAGCAGCCCCAGCGGGAGCCAAGAGACCCAGTACTTC.

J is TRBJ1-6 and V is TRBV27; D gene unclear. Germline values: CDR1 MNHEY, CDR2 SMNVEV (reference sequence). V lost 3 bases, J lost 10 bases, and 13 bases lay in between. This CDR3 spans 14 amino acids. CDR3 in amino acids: CASSFRGEVSPLHF. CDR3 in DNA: TGTGCCAGCAGTTTTCGGGGAGAAGTATCACCCCTCCACTTT.

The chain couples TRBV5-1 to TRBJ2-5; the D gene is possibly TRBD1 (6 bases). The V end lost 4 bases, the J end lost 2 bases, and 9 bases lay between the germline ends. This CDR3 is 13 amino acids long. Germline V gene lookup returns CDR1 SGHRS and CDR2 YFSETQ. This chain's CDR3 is CASSRTEQETQYF. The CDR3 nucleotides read TGCGCCAGCAGCCGGACAGAGCAAGAGACCCAGTACTTC.

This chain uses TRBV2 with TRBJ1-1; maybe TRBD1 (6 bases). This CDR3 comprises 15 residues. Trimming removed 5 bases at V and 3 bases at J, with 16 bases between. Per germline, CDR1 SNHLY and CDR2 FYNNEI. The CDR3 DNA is TGTGCCAGCAGTACTCCACAGGGTTTAGACACTGAAGCTTTCTTT. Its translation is CASSTPQGLDTEAFF.

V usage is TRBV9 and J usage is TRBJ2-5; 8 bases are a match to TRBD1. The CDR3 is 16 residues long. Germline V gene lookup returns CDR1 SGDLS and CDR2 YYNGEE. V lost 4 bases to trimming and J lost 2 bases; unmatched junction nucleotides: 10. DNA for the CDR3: TGTGCCAGCAGCCCGAGGACAGGGTTGGATCAAGAGACCCAGTACTTC. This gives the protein CASSPRTGLDQETQYF. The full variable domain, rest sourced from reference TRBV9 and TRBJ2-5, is DSGVTQTPKHLITATGQRVTLRCSPRSGDLSVYWYQQSLDQGLQFLIQYYNGEERAKGNILERFSAQQFPDLHSELNLSSLELGDSALYFCASSPRTGLDQETQYFGPGTRLLVL.

CDR3 residues: CASSLVHQAYEQFF. The CDR3 nucleotides are TGTGCCAGCAGCTTAGTCCATCAAGCATATGAGCAGTTCTTC. This chain connects TRBV7-8 to TRBJ2-1, with unresolved D. CDR1 is SGHVS and CDR2 is FQNEAQ in the germline V gene. Trimming took off 1 base at V and 8 bases at J, with 12 bases between the two ends. The CDR3 consists of 14 residues.

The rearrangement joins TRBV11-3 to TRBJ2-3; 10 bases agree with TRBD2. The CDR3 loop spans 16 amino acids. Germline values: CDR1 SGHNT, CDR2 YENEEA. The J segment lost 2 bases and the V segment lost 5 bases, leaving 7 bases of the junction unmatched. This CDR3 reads CASSLTGLAFTDTQYF. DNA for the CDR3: TGTGCCAGCAGCCTAACGGGACTAGCGTTCACAGATACGCAGTATTTT.

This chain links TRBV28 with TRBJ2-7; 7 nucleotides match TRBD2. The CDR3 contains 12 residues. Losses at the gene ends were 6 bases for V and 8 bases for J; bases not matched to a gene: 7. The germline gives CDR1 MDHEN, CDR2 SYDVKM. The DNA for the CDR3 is TGTGCCAGCAGGACTGCCGGGACTAAGCAGTACTTC. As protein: CASRTAGTKQYF.

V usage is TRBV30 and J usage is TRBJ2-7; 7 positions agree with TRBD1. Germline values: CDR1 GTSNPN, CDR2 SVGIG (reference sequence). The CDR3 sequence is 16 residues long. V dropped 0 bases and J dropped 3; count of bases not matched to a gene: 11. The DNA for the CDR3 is TGTGCCTGGAGTGTACGGCCGGGCAGGGGGTACTACGAGCAGTACTTC. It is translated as CAWSVRPGRGYYEQYF. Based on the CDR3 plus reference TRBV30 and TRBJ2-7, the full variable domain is SQTIHQWPATLVQPVGSPLSLECTVEGTSNPNLYWYRQAAGRGLQLLFYSVGIGQISSEVPQNLSASRPQDRQFILSSKKLLLSDSGFYLCAWSVRPGRGYYEQYFGPGTRLTVT.

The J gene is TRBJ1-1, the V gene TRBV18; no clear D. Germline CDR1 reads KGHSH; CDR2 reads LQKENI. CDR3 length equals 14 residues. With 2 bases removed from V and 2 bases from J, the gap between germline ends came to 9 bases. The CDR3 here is CASSPSSENTEAFF. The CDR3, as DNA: TGTGCCAGCTCACCAAGCTCAGAAAACACTGAAGCTTTCTTT.

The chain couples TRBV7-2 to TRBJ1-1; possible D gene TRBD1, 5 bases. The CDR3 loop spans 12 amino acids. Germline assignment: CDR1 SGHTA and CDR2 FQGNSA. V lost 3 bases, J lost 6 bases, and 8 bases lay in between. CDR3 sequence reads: CASSFAGPEAFF. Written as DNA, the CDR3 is TGTGCCAGCAGCTTTGCGGGACCTGAAGCTTTCTTT.

This CDR3 is CASSSGGSRSSYEQYF. DNA for the CDR3: TGTGCCAGCAGTTCAGGGGGCTCAAGAAGCTCCTACGAGCAGTACTTC. This chain joins TRBV7-6 and TRBJ2-7, with 8 bases matching TRBD1. V lost 6 bases and J lost 0; bases outside the gene matches: 10. From germline, CDR1 is SGHVS and CDR2 FNYEAQ. This CDR3 has 16 amino acids. Full variable domain (remainder filled in from reference TRBV7-6 and TRBJ2-7): GAGVSQSPRYKVTKRGQDVALRCDPISGHVSLYWYRQALGQGPEFLTYFNYEAQQDKSGLPNDRFSAERPEGSISTLTIQRTEQRDSAMYRCASSSGGSRSSYEQYFGPGTRLTVT.

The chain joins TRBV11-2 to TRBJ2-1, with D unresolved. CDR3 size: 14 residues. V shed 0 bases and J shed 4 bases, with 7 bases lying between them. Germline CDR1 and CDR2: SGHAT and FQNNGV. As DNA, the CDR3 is TGTGCCAGCAGCTTAGATCTCGAGTACAATGAGCAGTTCTTC. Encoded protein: CASSLDLEYNEQFF.